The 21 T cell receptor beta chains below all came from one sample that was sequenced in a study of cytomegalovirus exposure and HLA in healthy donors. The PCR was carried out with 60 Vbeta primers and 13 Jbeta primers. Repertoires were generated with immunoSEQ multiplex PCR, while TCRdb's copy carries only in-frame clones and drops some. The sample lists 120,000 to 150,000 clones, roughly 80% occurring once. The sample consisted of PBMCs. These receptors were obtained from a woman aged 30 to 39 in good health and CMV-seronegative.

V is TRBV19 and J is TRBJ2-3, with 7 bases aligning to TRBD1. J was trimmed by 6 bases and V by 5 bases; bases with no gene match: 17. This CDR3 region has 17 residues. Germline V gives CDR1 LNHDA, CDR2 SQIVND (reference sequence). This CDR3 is CASSPPKGSGRGDTQYF. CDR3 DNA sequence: TGTGCCAGTAGTCCCCCAAAGGGTTCCGGCAGGGGGGATACGCAGTATTTT.

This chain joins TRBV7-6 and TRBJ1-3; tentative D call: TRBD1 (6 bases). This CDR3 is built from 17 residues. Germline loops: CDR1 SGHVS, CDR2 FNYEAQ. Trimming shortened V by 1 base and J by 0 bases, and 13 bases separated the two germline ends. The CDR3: CASSLDRASTSGNTIYF. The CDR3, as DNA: TGTGCCAGCAGCTTAGACAGGGCCTCTACCTCTGGAAACACCATATATTTT.

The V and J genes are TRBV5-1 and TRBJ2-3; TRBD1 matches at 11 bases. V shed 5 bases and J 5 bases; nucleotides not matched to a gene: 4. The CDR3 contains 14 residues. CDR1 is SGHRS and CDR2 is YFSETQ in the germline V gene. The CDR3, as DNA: TGCGCCAGCAGAGGGACAGGGGGGATAGATACGCAGTATTTT. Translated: CASRGTGGIDTQYF. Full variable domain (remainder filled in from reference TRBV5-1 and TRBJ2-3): KAGVTQTPRYLIKTRGQQVTLSCSPISGHRSVSWYQQTPGQGLQFLFEYFSETQRNKGNFPGRFSGRQFSNSRSEMNVSTLELGDSALYLCASRGTGGIDTQYFGPGTRLTVL.

This CDR3 is CASSQAGVQETQYF. In DNA form, the CDR3 reads TGCGCCAGCAGCCAAGCGGGGGTCCAAGAGACCCAGTACTTC. The chain is built from TRBV4-1 and TRBJ2-5; a possible D gene is TRBD2 (6 bases). The CDR3 length is 14 residues. Germline values: CDR1 MGHRA, CDR2 YSYEKL. Between the trimmed V and J ends, which lost 1 base and 1 base, there was a span of 7 bases.

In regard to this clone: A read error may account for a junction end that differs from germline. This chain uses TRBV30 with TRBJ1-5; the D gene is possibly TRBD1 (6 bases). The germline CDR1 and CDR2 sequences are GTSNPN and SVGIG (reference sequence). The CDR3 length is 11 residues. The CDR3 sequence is CAWSVGAEVRF. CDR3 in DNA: TGTGCCTGGAGTGTGGGGGCCGAGGTTCGTTTT.

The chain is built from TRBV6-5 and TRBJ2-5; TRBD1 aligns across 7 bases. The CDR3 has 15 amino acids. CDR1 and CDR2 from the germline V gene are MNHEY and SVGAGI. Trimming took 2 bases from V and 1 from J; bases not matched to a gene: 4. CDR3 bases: TGTGCCAGCAGTTACACAGGGGTTGGCCAAGAGACCCAGTACTTC. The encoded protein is CASSYTGVGQETQYF.

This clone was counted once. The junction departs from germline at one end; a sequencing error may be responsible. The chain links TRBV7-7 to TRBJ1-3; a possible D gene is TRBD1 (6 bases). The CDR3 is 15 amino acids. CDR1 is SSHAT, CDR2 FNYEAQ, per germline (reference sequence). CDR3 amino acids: CASSRRTDSGSTIYF. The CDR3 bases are TGTGCCAGCAGCCGTCGGACAGACTCTGGAAGCACCATATATTTT. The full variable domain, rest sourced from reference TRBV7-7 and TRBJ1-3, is GAGVSQSPRYKVTKRGQDVTLRCDPISSHATLYWYQQALGQGPEFLTYFNYEAQPDKSGLPSDRFSAERPEGSISTLTIQRTEQRDSAMYRCASSRRTDSGSTIYFGEGSWLTVV.

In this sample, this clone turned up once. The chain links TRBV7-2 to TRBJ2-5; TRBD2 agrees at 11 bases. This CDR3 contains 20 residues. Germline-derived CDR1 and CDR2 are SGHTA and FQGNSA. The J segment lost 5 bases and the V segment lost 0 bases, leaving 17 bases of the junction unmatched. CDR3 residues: CASSLAGLAGGPNDRETQYF. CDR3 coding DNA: TGTGCCAGCAGCTTAGCCGGCCTAGCGGGGGGACCTAACGACCGGGAGACCCAGTACTTC.

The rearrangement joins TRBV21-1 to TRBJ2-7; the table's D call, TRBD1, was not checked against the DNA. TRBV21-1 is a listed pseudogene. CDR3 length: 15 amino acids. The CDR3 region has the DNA TGTGCCAGCAGCCCAAATTCCACAGGGACCTACGAGCAGTACTTC. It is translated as CASSPNSTGTYEQYF.

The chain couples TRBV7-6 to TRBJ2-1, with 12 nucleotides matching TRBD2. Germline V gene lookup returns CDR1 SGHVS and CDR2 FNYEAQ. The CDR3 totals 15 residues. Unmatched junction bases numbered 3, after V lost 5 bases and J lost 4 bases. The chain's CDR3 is CASSPLAGGYNEQFF. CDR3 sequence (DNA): TGTGCCAGCAGCCCGCTAGCGGGAGGGTACAATGAGCAGTTCTTC. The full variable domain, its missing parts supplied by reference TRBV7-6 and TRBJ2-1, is GAGVSQSPRYKVTKRGQDVALRCDPISGHVSLYWYRQALGQGPEFLTYFNYEAQQDKSGLPNDRFSAERPEGSISTLTIQRTEQRDSAMYRCASSPLAGGYNEQFFGPGTRLTVL.

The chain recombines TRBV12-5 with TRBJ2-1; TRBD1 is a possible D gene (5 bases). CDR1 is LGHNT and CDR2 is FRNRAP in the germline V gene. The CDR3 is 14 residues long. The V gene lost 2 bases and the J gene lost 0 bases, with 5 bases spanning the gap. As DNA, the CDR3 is TGTGCTAGTGGTTTGACAGGCTCCTACAATGAGCAGTTCTTC. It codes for CASGLTGSYNEQFF.

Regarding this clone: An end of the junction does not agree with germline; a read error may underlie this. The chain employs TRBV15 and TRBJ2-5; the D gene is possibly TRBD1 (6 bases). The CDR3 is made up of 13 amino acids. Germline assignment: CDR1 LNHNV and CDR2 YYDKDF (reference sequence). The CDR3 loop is CATGRGAWWTQYF. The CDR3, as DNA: TGTGCCACCGGCAGGGGCGCGTGGTGGACCCAGTACTTC.

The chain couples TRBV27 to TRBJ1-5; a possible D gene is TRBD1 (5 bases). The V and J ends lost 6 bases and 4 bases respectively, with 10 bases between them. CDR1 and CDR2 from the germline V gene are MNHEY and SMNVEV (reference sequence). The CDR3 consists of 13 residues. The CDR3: CASSVDRNQPQHF. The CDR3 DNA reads TGTGCCAGCAGCGTCGACAGAAATCAGCCCCAGCATTTT.

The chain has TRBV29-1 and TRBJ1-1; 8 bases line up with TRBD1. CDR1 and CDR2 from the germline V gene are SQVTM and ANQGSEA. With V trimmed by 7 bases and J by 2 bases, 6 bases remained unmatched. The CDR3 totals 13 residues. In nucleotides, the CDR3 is TGCAGCGGTCGACAGGGGTTAAACACTGAAGCTTTCTTT. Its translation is CSGRQGLNTEAFF. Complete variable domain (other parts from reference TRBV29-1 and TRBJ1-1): SAVISQKPSRDICQRGTSLTIQCQVDSQVTMMFWYRQQPGQSLTLIATANQGSEATYESGFVIDKFPISRPNLTFSTLTVSNMSPEDSSIYLCSGRQGLNTEAFFGQGTRLTVV.

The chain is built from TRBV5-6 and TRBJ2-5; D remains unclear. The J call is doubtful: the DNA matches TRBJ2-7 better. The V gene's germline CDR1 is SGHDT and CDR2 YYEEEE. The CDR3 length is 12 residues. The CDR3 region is CASSVATYEQYF. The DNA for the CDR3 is TGTGCCAGCAGCGTAGCCACCTACGAGCAGTACTTC.

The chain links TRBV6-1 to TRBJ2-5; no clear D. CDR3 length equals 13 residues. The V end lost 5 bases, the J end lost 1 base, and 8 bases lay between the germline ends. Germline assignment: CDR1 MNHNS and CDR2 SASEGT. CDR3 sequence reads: CASSSPVQETQYF. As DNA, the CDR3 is TGTGCCAGCAGTTCCCCAGTCCAAGAGACCCAGTACTTC.

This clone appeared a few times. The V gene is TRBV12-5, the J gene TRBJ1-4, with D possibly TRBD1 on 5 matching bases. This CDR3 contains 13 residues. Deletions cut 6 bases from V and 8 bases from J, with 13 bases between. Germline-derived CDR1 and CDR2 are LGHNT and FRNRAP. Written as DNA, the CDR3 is TGTGCTAGTGGATATAGGGGTTCAGAAAAACTGTTTTTT. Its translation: CASGYRGSEKLFF.

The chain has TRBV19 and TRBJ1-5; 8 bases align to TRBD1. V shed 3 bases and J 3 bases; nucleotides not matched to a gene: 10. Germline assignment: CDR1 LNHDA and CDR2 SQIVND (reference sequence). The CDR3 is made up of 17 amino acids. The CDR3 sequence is CASSMEPGGADNQPQHF. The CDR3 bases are TGTGCCAGTAGTATGGAACCAGGGGGCGCAGACAATCAGCCCCAGCATTTT. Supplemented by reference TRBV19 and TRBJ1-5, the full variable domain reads DGGITQSPKYLFRKEGQNVTLSCEQNLNHDAMYWYRQDPGQGLRLIYYSQIVNDFQKGDIAEGYSVSREKKESFPLTVTSAQKNPTAFYLCASSMEPGGADNQPQHFGDGTRLSIL.

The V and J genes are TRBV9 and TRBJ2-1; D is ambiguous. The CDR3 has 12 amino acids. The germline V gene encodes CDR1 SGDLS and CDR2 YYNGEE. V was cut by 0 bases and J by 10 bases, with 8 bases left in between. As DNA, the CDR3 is TGTGCCAGCAGCGTAGCTACCGGGGAGCAGTTCTTC. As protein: CASSVATGEQFF.

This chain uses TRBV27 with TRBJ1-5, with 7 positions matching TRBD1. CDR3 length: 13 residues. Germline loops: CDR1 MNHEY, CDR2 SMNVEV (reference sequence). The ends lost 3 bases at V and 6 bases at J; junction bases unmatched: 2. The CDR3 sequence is CASSFDRAQPQHF. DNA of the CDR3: TGTGCCAGCAGTTTCGACAGGGCTCAGCCCCAGCATTTT.

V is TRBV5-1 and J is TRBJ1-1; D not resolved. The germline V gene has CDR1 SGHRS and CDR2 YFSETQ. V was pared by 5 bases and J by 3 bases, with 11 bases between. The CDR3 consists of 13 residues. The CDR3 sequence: CASSQGGYTEAFF. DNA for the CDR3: TGCGCCAGCAGTCAAGGCGGTTACACTGAAGCTTTCTTT.